This is a list of T cell receptor beta chains from one sample in a study of response to subunit inactivated influenza vaccine. TCRdb redid the calling of the RT-PCR reads with MiXCR, one entry per CDR3 protein. Of about 780,000 distinct CDR3 sequences in the sample, less than 20% were seen once. Sample: PBMCs from blood, taken about 5 days after vaccination. All receptors derive from a man over 45 who received an inactivated influenza vaccine. Each CDR3 is given with its conserved first and last residue.

TRBV2,CASSRQGEYTEAFF
TRBV6-4,CASSPIGGSDTQYF
TRBV2,CALGDTEETQYF
TRBV7-8,CASSLGDRGKEQYF
TRBV7-3,CDSSLTSGSSYNEQFF
TRBV21-1,CASSTTGGRKNIQYF
TRBV6-5,CASRRPGSEQYF
TRBV12-3/TRBV12-4,CASIPSGGGNTIYF
TRBV7-9,CASGLSADEQYF
TRBV20-1,CSAPRQVTEQFF
TRBV29-1,CSAVTGRRGF
TRBV25-1,CASSDLGGYTF
TRBV10-3,CAISEGDRGADTQYF
TRBV30,CAWSVSRNQPQHF
TRBV5-1,CASSSQGGGAPNEQYF
TRBV5-1,CASSFGVSGTGTGETQYF
TRBV6-5,CASSYGPRGQPQHF
TRBV2,CASSRLTSGTDTQYF
TRBV4-1,CASSQIPDLNTEAFF
TRBV12-3/TRBV12-4,CASRPGRQIYGYTF
TRBV24-1,CATSDPRGRGGELFF
TRBV10-3,CAISDRGLAGVETGELFF
TRBV6-5,CASSYLPRGGTYEQYF
TRBV12-3/TRBV12-4,CASSLGGASGANVLTF
TRBV29-1,CSVVDRRGDYEQYF
TRBV6-5,CASSYSWGQGTEAFF
TRBV20-1,CSARDLFSQLAGFEQYF
TRBV9,CASSVAFSPDTQYF
TRBV7-2,CASSLQTGTYEQYF
TRBV27,CASSLWGNSQPQHF
TRBV13,CASSRTGETYEQYF
TRBV20-1,CSAPRTSYNEQFF
TRBV7-2,CASSPTVLRTEAFF
TRBV5-1,CASSLVRGAGYNEQFF
TRBV12-3/TRBV12-4,CASSRTGNQPQHF
TRBV7-9,CASSFTGFADPQYF
TRBV6-1,CASSGQGPYGYTF
TRBV12-3/TRBV12-4,CASSGQTNTEAFF
TRBV5-8,CASHRTGKDLPQHF
TRBV5-1,CASSVEPSGYNEQFF
TRBV3-1,CASSPRQGNGELFF
TRBV5-1,CASSLAVGAYEKLFF
TRBV12-3/TRBV12-4,CASSQGLSGNTIYF